The source of this T cell receptor (beta chain) is a study of blood T cells in healthy people across ages. Study results and caveats: Using unsorted PBMCs precluded a conclusive naive versus antigen-experienced comparison.

The length of the CDR3 is 15 residues. Trimming at V came to 5 bases and at J to 8 bases, leaving 12 bases not matched to a gene. Germline V gene sequence: CDR1 MDHEN, CDR2 SYDVKM. Through a sample-barcoded 5' primer and a J-beta primer mix, a second PCR was run for roughly 7 to 11 cycles. Each cDNA molecule was tagged by a template-switch adaptor with 12 random nucleotides. Every sample produced at least 2.5 million CDR3-containing paired-end reads. Via MiXCR, TCRdb re-called the 5' RACE reads, giving one row per CDR3 protein. Of 350,000 to 450,000 distinct CDR3 sequences listed, about 55% are singletons. Extraction yielded at least 5 micrograms of total RNA per sample. With regard to this clonotype: What it recognizes is unknown.

The chain has TRBV28 and TRBJ2-4, with 7 bases lining up with TRBD1. Sequences were obtained from blood. This sequence was found in a man aged 55-75 years in good health. DNA for the CDR3: TGTGCCAGCAGTACACCCCGACAGGGAAGAGACATTCAGTACTTC. Residues: CASSTPRQGRDIQYF.